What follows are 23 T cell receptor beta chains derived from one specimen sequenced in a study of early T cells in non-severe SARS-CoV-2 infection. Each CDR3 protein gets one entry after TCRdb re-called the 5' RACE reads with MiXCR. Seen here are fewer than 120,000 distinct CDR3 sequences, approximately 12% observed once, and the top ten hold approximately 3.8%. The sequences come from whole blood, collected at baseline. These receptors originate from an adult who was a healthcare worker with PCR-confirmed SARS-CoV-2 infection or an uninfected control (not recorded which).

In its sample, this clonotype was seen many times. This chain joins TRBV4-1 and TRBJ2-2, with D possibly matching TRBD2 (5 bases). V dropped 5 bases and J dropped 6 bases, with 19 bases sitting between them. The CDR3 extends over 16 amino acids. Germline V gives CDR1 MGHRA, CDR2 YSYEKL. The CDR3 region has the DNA TGCGCCAGCAGCGCCGCCGGGAACCCGGGCGCCGGGGAGCTGTTTTTT. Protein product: CASSAAGNPGAGELFF.

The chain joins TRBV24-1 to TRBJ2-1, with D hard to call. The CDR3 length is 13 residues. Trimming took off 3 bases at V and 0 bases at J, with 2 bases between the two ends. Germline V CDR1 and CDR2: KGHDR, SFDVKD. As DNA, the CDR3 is TGTGCCACCAGTGATCCCTCCTACAATGAGCAGTTCTTC. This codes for CATSDPSYNEQFF.

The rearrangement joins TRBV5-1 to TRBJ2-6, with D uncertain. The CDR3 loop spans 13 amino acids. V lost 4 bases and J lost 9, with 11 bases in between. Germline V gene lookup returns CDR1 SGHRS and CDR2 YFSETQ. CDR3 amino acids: CASSLEEHNVLTF. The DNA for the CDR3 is TGCGCCAGCAGCCTGGAAGAGCACAACGTCCTGACTTTC.

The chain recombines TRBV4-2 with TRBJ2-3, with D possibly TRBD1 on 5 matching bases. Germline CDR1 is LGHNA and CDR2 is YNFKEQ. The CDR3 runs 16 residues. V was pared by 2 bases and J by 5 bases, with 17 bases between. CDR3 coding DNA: TGTGCCAGCAGCCAAACAGGCCCCGGCGGTGGAGATACGCAGTATTTT. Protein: CASSQTGPGGGDTQYF.

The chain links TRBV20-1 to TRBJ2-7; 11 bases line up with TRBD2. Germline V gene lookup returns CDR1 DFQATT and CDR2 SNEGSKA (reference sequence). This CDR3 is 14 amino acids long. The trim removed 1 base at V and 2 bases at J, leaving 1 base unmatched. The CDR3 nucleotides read TGCAGTGCTAGAGTACTAGCGGGAGCCTACGAGCAGTACTTC. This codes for CSARVLAGAYEQYF.

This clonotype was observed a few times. CDR3 nucleotide sequence: TGTGCCAGCAGCTTTCGACAGTCTAGCACAGATACGCAGTATTTT. It translates to CASSFRQSSTDTQYF. V is TRBV7-9 and J is TRBJ2-3; TRBD1 is a possible D gene (5 bases). The V and J ends lost 3 bases and 0 bases respectively, with 10 bases between them. Germline V lookup: CDR1 SEHNR, CDR2 FQNEAQ (reference sequence). There are 15 residues in the CDR3.

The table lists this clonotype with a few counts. For the CDR3, the DNA is TGTGCCAGCAACAGACAGGGTAGGTCTGGCAACGAGCAGTACTTC. This sequence encodes CASNRQGRSGNEQYF. The chain recombines TRBV12-3 or TRBV12-4 with TRBJ2-7; 7 bases align to TRBD1. The CDR3 is 15 amino acids. V lost 7 bases and J lost 5; bases outside the gene matches: 14.

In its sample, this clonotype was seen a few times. The CDR3 DNA reads as TGTGCCAGCAGCCCGAGACTAGCCCCCGGGTCGGATACGCAGTATTTT. It codes for CASSPRLAPGSDTQYF. The V call is TRBV11-2, the J call TRBJ2-3, with 7 bases identical to TRBD2. The CDR3 consists of 16 residues. Looked up from germline, CDR1 is SGHAT and CDR2 is FQNNGV. V lost 5 bases, J lost 6 bases, and 14 bases stayed unmatched.

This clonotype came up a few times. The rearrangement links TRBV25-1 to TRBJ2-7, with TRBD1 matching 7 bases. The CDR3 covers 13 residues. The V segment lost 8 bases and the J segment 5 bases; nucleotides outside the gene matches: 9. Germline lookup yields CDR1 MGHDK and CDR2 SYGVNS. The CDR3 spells CASGDRVLDEQYF. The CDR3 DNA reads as TGTGCCAGCGGGGACAGAGTCCTTGACGAGCAGTACTTC.

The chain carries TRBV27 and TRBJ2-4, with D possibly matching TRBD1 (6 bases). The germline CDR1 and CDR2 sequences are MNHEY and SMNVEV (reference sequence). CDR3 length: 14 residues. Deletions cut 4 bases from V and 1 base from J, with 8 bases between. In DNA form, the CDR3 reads TGTGCCAGCAGTTCTCAGGGGGCCAAAAACATTCAGTACTTC. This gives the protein CASSSQGAKNIQYF.

The CDR3 DNA is TGTGCCAGCAGCTTACTTGGAGGCCTCACCTACAATGAGCAGTTCTTC. Translating gives CASSLLGGLTYNEQFF. V usage is TRBV7-6 and J usage is TRBJ2-1, with D maybe TRBD2 (5 bases). Germline V gene data show CDR1 as SGHVS and CDR2 as FNYEAQ. Deletions cut 2 bases from V and 2 bases from J, with 13 bases between. There are 16 residues in the CDR3.

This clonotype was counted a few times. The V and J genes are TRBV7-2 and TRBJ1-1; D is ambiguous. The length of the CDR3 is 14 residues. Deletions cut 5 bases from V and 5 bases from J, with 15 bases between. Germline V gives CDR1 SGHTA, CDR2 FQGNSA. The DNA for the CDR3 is TGTGCCAGCAGCCGAGGGCGGGGTAGTACTGAAGCTTTCTTT. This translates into CASSRGRGSTEAFF. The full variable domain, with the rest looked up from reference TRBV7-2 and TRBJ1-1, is GAGVSQSPSNKVTEKGKDVELRCDPISGHTALYWYRQSLGQGLEFLIYFQGNSAPDKSGLPSDRFSAERTGGSVSTLTIQRTQQEDSAVYLCASSRGRGSTEAFFGQGTRLTVV.

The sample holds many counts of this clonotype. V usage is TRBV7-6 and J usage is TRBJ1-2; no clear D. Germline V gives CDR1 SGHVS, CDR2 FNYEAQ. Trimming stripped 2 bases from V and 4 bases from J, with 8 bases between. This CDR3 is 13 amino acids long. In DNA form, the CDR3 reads TGTGCCAGCAGCTTATCCCTCTCCTATGGCTACACCTTC. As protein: CASSLSLSYGYTF.

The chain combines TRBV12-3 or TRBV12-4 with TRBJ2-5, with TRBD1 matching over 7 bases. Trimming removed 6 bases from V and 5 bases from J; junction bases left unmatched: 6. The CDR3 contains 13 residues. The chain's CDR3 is CASRRQGVETQYF. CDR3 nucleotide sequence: TGTGCCAGCAGAAGACAGGGAGTGGAGACCCAGTACTTC.

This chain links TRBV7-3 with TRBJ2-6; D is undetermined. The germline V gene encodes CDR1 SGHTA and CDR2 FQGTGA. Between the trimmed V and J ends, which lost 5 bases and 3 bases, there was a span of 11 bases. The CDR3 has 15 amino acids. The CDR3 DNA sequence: TGTGCCAGCAGCCCCCTGCTGTTTGGGGCCAACGTCCTGACTTTC. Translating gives CASSPLLFGANVLTF.

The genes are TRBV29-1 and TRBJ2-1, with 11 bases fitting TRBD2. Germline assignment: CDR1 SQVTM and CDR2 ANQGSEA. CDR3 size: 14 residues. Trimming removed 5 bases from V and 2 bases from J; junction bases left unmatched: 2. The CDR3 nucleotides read TGCAGCGTTCGGACTAGCGGGCCCTACAATGAGCAGTTCTTC. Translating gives CSVRTSGPYNEQFF.

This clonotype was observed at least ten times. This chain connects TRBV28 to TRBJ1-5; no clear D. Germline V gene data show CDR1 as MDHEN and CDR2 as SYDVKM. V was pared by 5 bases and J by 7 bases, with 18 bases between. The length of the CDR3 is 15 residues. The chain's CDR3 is CASSLETSMKQPQHF. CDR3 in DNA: TGTGCCAGCAGTCTTGAGACTTCTATGAAGCAGCCCCAGCATTTT.

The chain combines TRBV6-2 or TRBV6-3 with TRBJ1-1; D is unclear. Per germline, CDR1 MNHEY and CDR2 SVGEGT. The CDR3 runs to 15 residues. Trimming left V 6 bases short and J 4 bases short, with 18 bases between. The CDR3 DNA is TGTGCCAGCAGCTACGCCTCTGGTCACCTCACTGAAGCTTTCTTT. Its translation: CASSYASGHLTEAFF.

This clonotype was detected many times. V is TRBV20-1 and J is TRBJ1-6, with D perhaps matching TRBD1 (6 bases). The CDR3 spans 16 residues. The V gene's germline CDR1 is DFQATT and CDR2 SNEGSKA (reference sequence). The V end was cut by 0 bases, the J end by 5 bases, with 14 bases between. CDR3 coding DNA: TGCAGTGCTAGAGATCCAGGGAGACAGGATAATTCACCCCTCCACTTT. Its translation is CSARDPGRQDNSPLHF.

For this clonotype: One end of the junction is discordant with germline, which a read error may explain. CDR3 coding DNA: TGTGCCAGCAGCCCGGGCGAGGGTCTGGGCTTC. It yields the protein CASSPGEGLGF. The chain has TRBV7-9 and TRBJ2-7; a possible D gene is TRBD2 (5 bases). The length of the CDR3 is 11 residues. The germline CDR1 and CDR2 sequences are SEHNR and FQNEAQ (reference sequence).

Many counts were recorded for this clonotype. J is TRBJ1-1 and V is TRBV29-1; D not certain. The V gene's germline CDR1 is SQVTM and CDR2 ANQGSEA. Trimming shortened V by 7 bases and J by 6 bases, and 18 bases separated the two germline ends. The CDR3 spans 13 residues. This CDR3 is CSAEGSLYAEAFF. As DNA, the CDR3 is TGCAGCGCCGAGGGCAGCCTCTACGCTGAAGCTTTCTTT.

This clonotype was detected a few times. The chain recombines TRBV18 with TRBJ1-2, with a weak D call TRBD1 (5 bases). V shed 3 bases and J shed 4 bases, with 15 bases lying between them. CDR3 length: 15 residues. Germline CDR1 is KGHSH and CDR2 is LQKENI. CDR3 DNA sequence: TGTGCCAGCTCACCGGACCCCCAGGGCGTCTATGGCTACACCTTC. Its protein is CASSPDPQGVYGYTF.

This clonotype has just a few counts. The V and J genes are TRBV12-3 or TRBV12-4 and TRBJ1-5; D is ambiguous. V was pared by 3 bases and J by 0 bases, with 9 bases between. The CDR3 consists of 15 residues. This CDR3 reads CASSFPENSNQPQHF. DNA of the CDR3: TGTGCCAGCAGTTTTCCCGAGAATAGCAATCAGCCCCAGCATTTT.